The 7 T cell receptor beta chains listed next were all sequenced from one sample in a study of cytomegalovirus exposure and HLA in healthy donors. The PCR was carried out with 60 Vbeta primers and 13 Jbeta primers. Produced via immunoSEQ multiplex PCR; TCRdb's table is partial and in-frame only. The sample includes about 49,000 clones. The sample comprised PBMCs. The receptor set was obtained from a man aged 18 to 30 in good health and CMV-seropositive.

The genes are TRBV11-2 and TRBJ2-7, with D hard to call. The CDR3 sequence is 12 residues long. Per germline, CDR1 SGHAT and CDR2 FQNNGV. V shed 3 bases and J shed 5 bases, with 8 bases lying between them. This CDR3 reads CASSFSGDEQYF. The CDR3 coding sequence is TGTGCCAGCAGCTTTTCAGGTGACGAGCAGTACTTC.

The chain carries TRBV18 and TRBJ2-7; 8 bases align to TRBD1. The CDR3 contains 15 residues. Germline assignment: CDR1 KGHSH and CDR2 LQKENI. V dropped 3 bases and J dropped 6; count of bases not matched to a gene: 10. The CDR3 DNA reads as TGTGCCAGCTCACCTCCGGACAGGGTAATTCTCGAGCAGTACTTC. Encoded protein: CASSPPDRVILEQYF.

As concerns this clone: In the same sample, other DNA sequences code for this CDR3. V usage is TRBV6-1 and J usage is TRBJ2-7; TRBD2 matches at 8 bases. Germline lookup yields CDR1 MNHNS and CDR2 SASEGT. The CDR3 consists of 15 residues. V shed 0 bases and J 0 bases; nucleotides not matched to a gene: 1. The CDR3, as DNA: TGTGCCAGCAGTGAAGCGAGCGGGAGCTCCTACGAGCAGTACTTC. This gives the protein CASSEASGSSYEQYF.

The genes are TRBV10-1 and TRBJ2-3; 7 nucleotides match TRBD1. This CDR3 is 12 amino acids long. The V segment lost 0 bases and the J segment 13 bases; nucleotides outside the gene matches: 4. Germline V gives CDR1 WNHNN, CDR2 SYGVQD (reference sequence). This CDR3 is CASSESRGRKYF. In nucleotides, the CDR3 is TGCGCCAGCAGTGAGTCGAGGGGGCGAAAGTATTTT.

The V gene is TRBV19, the J gene TRBJ1-5, with TRBD1 as a possible D gene (5 bases). The CDR3 totals 15 residues. Trimming pared 3 bases from V and 1 base from J, leaving 10 bases between. Germline V gene sequence: CDR1 LNHDA, CDR2 SQIVND (reference sequence). The DNA of the CDR3 is TGTGCCAGTAGTATTCACAGGTCAAGCAATCAGCCCCAGCATTTT. It translates to CASSIHRSSNQPQHF.

This rearrangement joins TRBV5-1 to TRBJ2-7, with 7 nucleotides matching TRBD1. The V and J ends lost 4 bases and 3 bases, in that order; junction bases with no gene match: 7. CDR1 and CDR2 from the germline V gene are SGHRS and YFSETQ. CDR3 length: 14 residues. Here the CDR3 DNA reads TGCGCCAGCAGCCCCCGGACAGGTAACTACGAGCAGTACTTC. The encoded protein is CASSPRTGNYEQYF.

The chain couples TRBV7-2 to TRBJ2-3; D perhaps matches TRBD1 (5 bases). CDR3 size: 13 residues. V shed 0 bases and J shed 6 bases, with 7 bases lying between them. CDR1 is SGHTA and CDR2 is FQGNSA in the germline V gene. In nucleotides, the CDR3 is TGTGCCAGCAGCTTAGCAGGGGCGGATACGCAGTATTTT. Translated: CASSLAGADTQYF.